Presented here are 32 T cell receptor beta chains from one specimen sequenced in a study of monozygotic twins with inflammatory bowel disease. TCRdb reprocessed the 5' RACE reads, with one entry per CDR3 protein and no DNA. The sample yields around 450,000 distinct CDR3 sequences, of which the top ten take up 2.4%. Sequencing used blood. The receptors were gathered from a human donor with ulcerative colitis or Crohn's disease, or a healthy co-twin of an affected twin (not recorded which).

The CDR3 protein is CASSFSILPGNTIYF. The chain is built from TRBV12-3 or TRBV12-4 and TRBJ1-3. The CDR3 has 15 amino acids.

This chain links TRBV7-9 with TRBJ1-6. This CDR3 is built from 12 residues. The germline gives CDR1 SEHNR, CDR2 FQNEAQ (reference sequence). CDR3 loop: CASSLVGTPLHF.

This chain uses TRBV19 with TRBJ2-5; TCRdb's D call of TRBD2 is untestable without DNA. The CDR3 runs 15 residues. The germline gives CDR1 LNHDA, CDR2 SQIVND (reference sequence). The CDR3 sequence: CASSPIAGGPETQYF.

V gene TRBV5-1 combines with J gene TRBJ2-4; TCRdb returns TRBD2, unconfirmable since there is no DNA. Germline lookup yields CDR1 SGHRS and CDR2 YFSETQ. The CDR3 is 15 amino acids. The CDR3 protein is CASSLTGRKENIQYF.

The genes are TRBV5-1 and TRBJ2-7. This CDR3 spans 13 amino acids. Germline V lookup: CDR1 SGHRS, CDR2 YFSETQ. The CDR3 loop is CASTPEQSYEQYF.

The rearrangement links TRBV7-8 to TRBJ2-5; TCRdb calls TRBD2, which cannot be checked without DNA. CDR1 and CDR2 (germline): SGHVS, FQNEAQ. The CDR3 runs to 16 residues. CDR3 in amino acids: CASSPPTSGDQETQYF.

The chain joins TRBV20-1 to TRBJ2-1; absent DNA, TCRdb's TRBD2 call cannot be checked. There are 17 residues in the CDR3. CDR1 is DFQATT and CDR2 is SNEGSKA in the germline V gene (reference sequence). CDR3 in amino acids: CSARSPGGPTPYNEQFF.

The CDR3 spells CASTSTGTLSYNEQFF. The rearrangement uses TRBV7-2 and TRBJ2-1; TCRdb's D call, TRBD1, is unchecked because there is no DNA. The germline V gene encodes CDR1 SGHTA and CDR2 FQGNSA. The CDR3 sequence is 16 residues long.

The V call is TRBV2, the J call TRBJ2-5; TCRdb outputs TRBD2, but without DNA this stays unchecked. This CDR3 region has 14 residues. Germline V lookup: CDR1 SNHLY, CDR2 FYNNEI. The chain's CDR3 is CASSDPRSQETQYF.

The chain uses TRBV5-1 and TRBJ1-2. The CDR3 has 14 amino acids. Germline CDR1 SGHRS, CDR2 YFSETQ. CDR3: CASSLRPGGDGYTF.

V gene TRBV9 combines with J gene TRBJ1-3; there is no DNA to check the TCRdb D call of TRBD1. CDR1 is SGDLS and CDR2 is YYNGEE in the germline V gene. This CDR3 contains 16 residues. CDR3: CASSIEQDSVGNTIYF.

The CDR3: CASSIPASPVYNEQFF. The chain carries TRBV19 and TRBJ2-1. Germline assignment: CDR1 LNHDA and CDR2 SQIVND (reference sequence). The length of the CDR3 is 16 residues.

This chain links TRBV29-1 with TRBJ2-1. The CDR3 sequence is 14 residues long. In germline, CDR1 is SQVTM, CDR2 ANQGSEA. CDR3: CSVDEFSSYNEQFF.

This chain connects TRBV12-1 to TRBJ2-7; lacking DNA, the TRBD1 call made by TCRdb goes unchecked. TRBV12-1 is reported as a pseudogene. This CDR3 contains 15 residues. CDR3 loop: CASSAVGTDSYEQYF.

CDR3 sequence: CASSPPPGPEAFF. V and J are TRBV5-1 and TRBJ1-1. The CDR3 totals 13 residues. The germline CDR1 and CDR2 sequences are SGHRS and YFSETQ.

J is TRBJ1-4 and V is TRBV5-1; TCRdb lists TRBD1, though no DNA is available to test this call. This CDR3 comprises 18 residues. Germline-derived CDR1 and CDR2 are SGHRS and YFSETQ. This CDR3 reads CASSLLPDSPATNEKLFF.

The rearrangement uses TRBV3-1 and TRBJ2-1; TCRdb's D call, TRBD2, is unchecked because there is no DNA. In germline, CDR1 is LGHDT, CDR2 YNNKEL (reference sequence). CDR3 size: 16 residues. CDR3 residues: CASSQLAGGLRNEQFF.

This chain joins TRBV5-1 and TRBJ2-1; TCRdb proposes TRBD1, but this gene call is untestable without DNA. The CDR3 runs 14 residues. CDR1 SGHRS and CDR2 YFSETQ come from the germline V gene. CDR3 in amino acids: CASSFSNRAGEQFF.

The CDR3 loop is CASSLNVNEQFF. The V gene is TRBV7-3, the J gene TRBJ2-1. The germline CDR1 and CDR2 sequences are SGHTA and FQGTGA. The CDR3 covers 12 residues.

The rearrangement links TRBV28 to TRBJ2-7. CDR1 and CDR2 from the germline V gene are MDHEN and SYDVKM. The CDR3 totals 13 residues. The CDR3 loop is CASRPLDGYEQYF.

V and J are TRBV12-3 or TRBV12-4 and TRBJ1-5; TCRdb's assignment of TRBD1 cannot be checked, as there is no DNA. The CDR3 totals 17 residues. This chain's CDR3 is CASSMDRAAYSNQPQHF.

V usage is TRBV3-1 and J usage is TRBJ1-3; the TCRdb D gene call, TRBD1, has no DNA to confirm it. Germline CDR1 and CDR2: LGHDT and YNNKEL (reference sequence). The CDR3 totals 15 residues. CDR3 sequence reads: CASRGTGFGGNTIYF.

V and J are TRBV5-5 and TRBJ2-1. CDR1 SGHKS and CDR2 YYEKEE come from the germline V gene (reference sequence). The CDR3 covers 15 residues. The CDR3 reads CASSLDRLVSNEQFF. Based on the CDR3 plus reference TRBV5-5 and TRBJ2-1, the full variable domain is DAGVTQSPTHLIKTRGQQVTLRCSPISGHKSVSWYQQVLGQGPQFIFQYYEKEERGRGNFPDRFSARQFPNYSSELNVNALLLGDSALYLCASSLDRLVSNEQFFGPGTRLTVL.

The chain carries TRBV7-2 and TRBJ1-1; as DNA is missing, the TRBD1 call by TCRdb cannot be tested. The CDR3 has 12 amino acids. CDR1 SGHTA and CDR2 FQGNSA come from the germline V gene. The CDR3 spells CASSTGTRVAFF.

The chain's CDR3 is CASSEQAVTLTDTQYF. The genes are TRBV6-1 and TRBJ2-3; there is no DNA to check the TCRdb D call of TRBD2. From germline, CDR1 is MNHNS and CDR2 SASEGT. The CDR3 spans 16 residues.

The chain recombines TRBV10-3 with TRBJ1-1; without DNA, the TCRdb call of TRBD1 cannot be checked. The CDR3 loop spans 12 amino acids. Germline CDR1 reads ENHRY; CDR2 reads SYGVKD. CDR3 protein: CAISDFPGEAFF.

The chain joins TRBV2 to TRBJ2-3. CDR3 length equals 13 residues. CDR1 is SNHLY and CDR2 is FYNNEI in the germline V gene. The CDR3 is CASSAEYTDTQYF.

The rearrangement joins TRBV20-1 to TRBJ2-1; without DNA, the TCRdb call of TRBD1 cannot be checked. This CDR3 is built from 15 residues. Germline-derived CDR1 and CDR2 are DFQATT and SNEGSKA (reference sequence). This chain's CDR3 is CSAREAGTGGNEQFF.

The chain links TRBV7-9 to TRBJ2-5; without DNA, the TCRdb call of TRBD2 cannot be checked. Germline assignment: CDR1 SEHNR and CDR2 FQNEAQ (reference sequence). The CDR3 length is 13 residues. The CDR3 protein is CASLKDFQETQYF.

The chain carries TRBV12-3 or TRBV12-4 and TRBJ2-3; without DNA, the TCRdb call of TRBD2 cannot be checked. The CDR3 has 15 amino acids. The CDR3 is CASTLAMARTDTQYF.

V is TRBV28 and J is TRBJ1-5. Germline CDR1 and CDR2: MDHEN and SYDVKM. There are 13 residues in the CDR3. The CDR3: CASTERGNQPQHF.

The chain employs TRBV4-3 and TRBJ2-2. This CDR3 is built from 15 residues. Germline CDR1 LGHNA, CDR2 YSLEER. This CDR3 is CASSQDQRNTGELFF.